This TCR beta chain emerged from a study of OX40 agonist ivuxolimab in advanced cancers. Study-wide background: An anti-OX40 (CD134) antibody with agonistic activity, ivuxolimab, was administered to patients.

Assay: immunoSEQ multiplex PCR; the TCRdb copy retains only in-frame clones and omits some. The table shows under 95,000 clones, with roughly 88% occurring only once. V was pared by 8 bases and J by 0 bases, with 2 bases of the junction left unmatched. CDR1 and CDR2 from the germline V gene are MNHEY and SVGAGI. The CDR3 extends over 13 amino acids. The source material was CD4+ or CD8+ T cells sorted from blood, sampled in a trial of the OX40 agonist ivuxolimab. The chain employs TRBV6-5 and TRBJ1-1, with 8 bases that match TRBD1. The origin of this receptor is an adult with an advanced solid tumor such as melanoma, head and neck, liver or kidney cancer. The CDR3 DNA sequence: TGTGCCAGCCGCAGGGGGCTGAACACTGAAGCTTTCTTT. It encodes CASRRGLNTEAFF.